These T cell receptor beta chains were read from a single sample in a study of OX40 agonist ivuxolimab in advanced cancers. TCRdb's copy holds only in-frame clones and misses some; the assay was immunoSEQ multiplex PCR. The sample contains around 58,000 clones, 80% to 90% of which appear only once. The source material was CD4+ or CD8+ T cells sorted from blood, sampled in a trial of the OX40 agonist ivuxolimab. All receptors come from an adult with an advanced solid tumor such as melanoma, head and neck, liver or kidney cancer. CDR3s include the opening cysteine and the closing phenylalanine or tryptophan. The D gene is left open where the match is weak. Clone size appears in some rows only: once, few, many, or a class for an expanded clone.

D	size	V	J	CDR3	DNA
TRBD1	NA	TRBV28	TRBJ1-2	CASSLFGGTGLRGGYTF	TGTGCCAGCAGTTTATTCGGCGGGACAGGGCTCAGGGGTGGCTACACCTTC
TRBD1	NA	TRBV28	TRBJ1-2	CASSLDRGPYGYTF	TGTGCCAGCAGTTTGGACAGGGGGCCTTATGGCTACACCTTC
NA	NA	TRBV7-9	TRBJ2-5	CASSLDRGARETQYF	TGTGCCAGCAGCTTAGATCGAGGTGCAAGGGAGACCCAGTACTTC
TRBD1	NA	TRBV5-1	TRBJ2-3	CASTLGGHSTDTQYF	TGCGCCAGCACCTTAGGGGGCCACAGCACAGATACGCAGTATTTT
NA	NA	TRBV7-2	TRBJ2-3	CASSLVGGRTDTQYF	TGTGCCAGCAGCTTAGTCGGGGGCCGAACAGATACGCAGTATTTT
NA	NA	TRBV7-6	TRBJ1-3	CASSLGLGVSGNTIYF	TGTGCCAGCAGCTTGGGCCTGGGGGTCTCTGGAAACACCATATATTTT
NA	NA	TRBV9	TRBJ2-5	CASSVDQGGETQYF	TGTGCCAGCAGCGTAGACCAGGGAGGAGAGACCCAGTACTTC
NA	few	TRBV5-1	TRBJ1-1	CASSLLGATEAFF	TGCGCCAGCAGCTTGTTGGGTGCCACTGAAGCTTTCTTT
TRBD2	NA	TRBV4-1	TRBJ2-7	CASSQDWGGLAYEQYF	TGCGCCAGCAGCCAAGACTGGGGGGGTCTTGCTTACGAGCAGTACTTC
NA	NA	TRBV19	TRBJ1-2	CASRPPDTASGYTF	TGTGCCAGTAGACCCCCCGACACCGCCTCGGGCTACACCTTC
TRBD2	NA	TRBV6-1	TRBJ2-1	CASQKLAGVFEQFF	TGTGCCAGCCAGAAACTAGCGGGAGTTTTTGAGCAGTTCTTC
TRBD2	NA	TRBV9	TRBJ2-1	CASSPGILAGGSTYNEQFF	TGTGCCAGCAGCCCCGGGATTCTAGCGGGAGGATCGACATACAATGAGCAGTTCTTC
TRBD1	NA	TRBV5-5	TRBJ2-2	CASSVVTGDTGELFF	TGTGCCAGCAGCGTGGTTACAGGGGACACCGGGGAGCTGTTTTTT
TRBD1	NA	TRBV6-5	TRBJ1-5	CASSYIQGAPQHF	TGTGCCAGCAGTTACATTCAGGGGGCGCCCCAGCATTTT
NA	NA	TRBV19	TRBJ2-7	CASSPRGKSSYEQYF	TGTGCCAGTAGCCCACGGGGTAAGAGCTCCTACGAGCAGTACTTC
NA	NA	TRBV7-3	TRBJ2-6	CASSSGSGANVLTF	TGTGCCAGCAGCTCAGGGTCTGGGGCCAACGTCCTGACTTTC
NA	NA	TRBV6-1	TRBJ1-2	CASSEVLQGGGYTF	TGTGCCAGCAGTGAAGTGTTACAGGGCGGAGGCTACACCTTC
TRBD2	NA	TRBV4-2	TRBJ2-4	CASSRGTRENIQYF	TGTGCCAGCAGCCGCGGGACTAGAGAAAACATTCAGTACTTC
NA	NA	TRBV6-6	TRBJ2-5	CASSYSGQQETQYF	TGTGCCAGCAGTTACTCGGGACAACAAGAGACCCAGTACTTC
NA	NA	TRBV5-6	TRBJ1-3	CASSALSGNTIYF	TGTGCCAGCAGTGCGCTCTCTGGAAACACCATATATTTT
TRBD2	NA	TRBV5-1	TRBJ2-1	CASSPRTSGSEQFF	TGCGCCAGCAGCCCCAGGACTAGCGGTAGTGAGCAGTTCTTC
NA	NA	TRBV11-2	TRBJ1-2	CASSATRVDGYTF	TGTGCCAGCAGCGCGACCAGGGTCGATGGCTACACCTTC
TRBD1	NA	TRBV6-5	TRBJ2-7	CASRTDRDSYEQYF	TGTGCCAGCAGGACCGACCGGGACAGCTACGAGCAGTACTTC
NA	NA	TRBV6-1	TRBJ2-7	CASTRQSYEQYF	TGTGCCAGCACCCGACAGTCCTACGAGCAGTACTTC
NA	NA	TRBV19	TRBJ2-2	CASNGNTGELFF	TGTGCCAGTAACGGGAACACCGGGGAGCTGTTTTTT
TRBD1	NA	TRBV9	TRBJ1-2	CASSQGGRSYGYTF	TGTGCCAGCAGCCAGGGGGGAAGGAGCTATGGCTACACCTTC
NA	NA	TRBV7-8	TRBJ2-7	CASSPTGSSYEQYF	TGTGCCAGCAGCCCCACAGGGAGCTCCTACGAGCAGTACTTC
NA	NA	TRBV10-3	TRBJ1-4	CAISEATATNEKLFF	TGTGCCATCAGTGAGGCAACAGCCACTAATGAAAAACTGTTTTTT
NA	NA	TRBV5-1	TRBJ2-3	CASSVGTDTQYF	TGCGCCAGCTCAGTCGGGACAGATACGCAGTATTTT
TRBD2	once	TRBV27	TRBJ2-1	CASSAAWAGGHNEQFF	TGTGCCAGCAGTGCCGCCTGGGCGGGGGGTCACAATGAGCAGTTCTTC
NA	NA	TRBV4-1	TRBJ2-5	CASSQEATGETQYF	TGCGCCAGCAGCCAAGAGGCCACGGGAGAGACCCAGTACTTC
NA	NA	TRBV14	TRBJ2-7	CASSPPGFRGMSSEQYF	TGTGCCAGCAGCCCCCCGGGATTTCGCGGGATGTCCTCCGAGCAGTACTTC
NA	NA	TRBV5-1	TRBJ2-5	CASSRGRGSDQETQYF	TGCGCCAGCAGCAGGGGTCGGGGGAGCGACCAAGAGACCCAGTACTTC
TRBD1	NA	TRBV6-1	TRBJ2-2	CASSGDRGGSGELFF	TGTGCCAGCAGTGGGGACAGGGGAGGATCCGGGGAGCTGTTTTTT
NA	NA	TRBV29-1	TRBJ1-1	CSALRQGVWGTEAFF	TGCAGCGCCTTAAGGCAGGGTGTATGGGGCACTGAAGCTTTCTTT
NA	NA	TRBV10-3	TRBJ1-3	CAISGQFSGNTIYF	TGTGCCATCAGTGGACAATTCTCTGGAAACACCATATATTTT
NA	NA	TRBV6-1	TRBJ2-6	CAILASGANVLTF	TGTGCTATCCTCGCCTCTGGGGCCAACGTCCTGACTTTC
TRBD1	NA	TRBV4-1	TRBJ2-6	CASSQSSGTGVRGANVLTF	TGCGCCAGCAGCCAAAGCTCCGGGACAGGGGTAAGGGGGGCCAACGTCCTGACTTTC
NA	NA	TRBV6-5	TRBJ2-3	CASRNSGPGLHQYF	TGTGCCAGCAGGAATAGCGGACCGGGCCTACATCAGTATTTT
TRBD1	NA	TRBV18	TRBJ2-2	CASSPGTVVRGGELFF	TGTGCCAGCTCACCAGGGACAGTAGTCCGAGGCGGGGAGCTGTTTTTT
TRBD1	NA	TRBV2	TRBJ1-5	CASIGQGGGNQPQHF	TGTGCCAGCATTGGACAGGGGGGAGGCAATCAGCCCCAGCATTTT
NA	NA	TRBV6-5	TRBJ2-3	CASGLTITDTQYF	TGTGCCAGCGGCCTTACAATCACAGATACGCAGTATTTT
NA	NA	TRBV6-5	TRBJ2-7	CASSYSAGASYEQYF	TGTGCCAGCAGTTACTCCGCAGGAGCGTCCTACGAGCAGTACTTC
NA	NA	TRBV21-1	TRBJ2-3	CASSKERLAGGRSTDTQYF	TGTGCCAGCAGCAAAGAAAGACTAGCGGGAGGGCGGAGCACAGATACGCAGTATTTT
TRBD1	NA	TRBV7-9	TRBJ1-6	CASSAGTGHNSPLHF	TGTGCCAGCAGCGCCGGGACAGGGCATAATTCACCCCTCCACTTT
TRBD2	NA	TRBV11-1	TRBJ2-1	CASSLAGLAGPLGEQFF	TGTGCCAGCAGCTTAGCAGGCCTAGCGGGACCCCTAGGTGAGCAGTTCTTC
NA	NA	TRBV19	TRBJ2-5	CASSIGPGGETQYF	TGTGCCAGTAGTATAGGGCCGGGCGGCGAGACCCAGTACTTC